The text below deals with one TCR beta chain. This specimen comes from a study of blood T cell repertoires in COVID-19. Study background: Both acute and convalescent COVID-19 samples were obtained from the United States, Italy and Spain. Sample material is recorded as cDNA or gDNA derived from T cells, B-cell-depleted T cells, or PBMCs.

The CDR3 runs to 16 residues. V was shortened by 6 bases and J by 0 bases, with 15 bases between the two germline ends. Germline V CDR1 and CDR2: LNHDA, SQIVND (reference sequence). Original methodology: Amplified reference gene primers provided the basis for estimating nucleated cell counts. Data came from immunoSEQ multiplex PCR; TCRdb stores just in-frame clones and leaves some out. V, J and clone size derive from that table, while D and trimming were established from the DNA sequence. The sample includes roughly 200,000 clones, over 75% of them seen just once. What was sequenced was peripheral blood. The rearrangement joins TRBV19 to TRBJ2-1; tentative D call: TRBD2 (5 bases). The origin of this receptor is a woman aged 80 or over with acute or convalescent COVID-19. This chain's CDR3 is CASSGVAGYSYNEQFF. CDR3 DNA sequence: TGTGCCAGTAGCGGGGTGGCAGGATACTCCTACAATGAGCAGTTCTTC.